Below, 17 T cell receptor beta chains from the same sample are listed, as sequenced in a study of cytomegalovirus exposure and HLA in healthy donors. With 60 Vbeta and 13 Jbeta primers, the PCR was carried out. Using immunoSEQ multiplex PCR, the repertoire was profiled, and TCRdb retains in-frame clones only, with some absent. The sample yields 100,000 to 150,000 clones, roughly 81% seen once. Material: PBMCs. The receptors shown here come from a woman in her twenties or thirties in good health and CMV-seronegative.

V is TRBV29-1 and J is TRBJ2-7, with 8 bases identical to TRBD1. Trimming took 5 bases from V and 2 from J; bases not matched to a gene: 5. CDR1 is SQVTM, CDR2 ANQGSEA, per germline. There are 13 residues in the CDR3. CDR3 DNA: TGCAGCGTTCTCGGGGACAGGACCTACGAGCAGTACTTC. Translation: CSVLGDRTYEQYF.

The chain joins TRBV11-3 to TRBJ2-3; 8 positions agree with TRBD2. The CDR3 is 16 amino acids. After removal of 5 bases from V and 2 bases from J, the junction contained 9 bases not matched to a gene. Germline lookup yields CDR1 SGHNT and CDR2 YENEEA. DNA for the CDR3: TGTGCCAGCAGCGCCTTCGGGGGGGGATACACAGATACGCAGTATTTT. Translated, it gives CASSAFGGGYTDTQYF.

V and J are TRBV7-2 and TRBJ2-3; 8 positions agree with TRBD2. The CDR3 is 17 residues long. With 1 base clipped from V and 3 bases from J, the junction kept 9 bases outside the gene matches. The germline V gene encodes CDR1 SGHTA and CDR2 FQGNSA. The CDR3 protein is CASSLDNAGGRTDTQYF. CDR3 sequence (DNA): TGTGCCAGCAGCTTAGACAATGCGGGAGGTCGTACAGATACGCAGTATTTT.

This clone was found a few times. V and J are TRBV10-3 and TRBJ2-3; D not resolved. V dropped 7 bases and J dropped 6 bases, with 20 bases sitting between them. Per the germline V gene, CDR1 is ENHRY and CDR2 is SYGVKD. CDR3 length equals 15 residues. This chain's CDR3 is CAITTTPSAPDTQYF. Here the CDR3 DNA reads TGTGCCATCACTACCACCCCTAGTGCACCGGATACGCAGTATTTT.

The J gene is TRBJ1-6, the V gene TRBV9, with D possibly being TRBD1 (5 bases). Germline values: CDR1 SGDLS, CDR2 YYNGEE. The CDR3 is 17 residues long. Between the trimmed V and J ends, which lost 4 bases and 0 bases, there was a span of 14 bases. The DNA for the CDR3 is TGTGCCAGCAGCCGAGGCCGACAGAGCTCCTATAATTCACCCCTCCACTTT. It is translated as CASSRGRQSSYNSPLHF.

The chain uses TRBV9 and TRBJ2-1; 7 bases agree with TRBD2. J lost 6 bases, V lost 4 bases, and 10 bases had no gene match. Germline V gene lookup returns CDR1 SGDLS and CDR2 YYNGEE. The CDR3 loop spans 15 amino acids. CDR3 coding DNA: TGTGCCAGCAGCCGGGGGGACTCCCTTGGCAATGAGCAGTTCTTC. Protein: CASSRGDSLGNEQFF.

Remarks on this clone: Other DNA sequences within the sample encode an identical CDR3. This chain joins TRBV6-1 and TRBJ2-7, with D possibly matching TRBD1 (5 bases). This CDR3 comprises 15 residues. The germline V gene has CDR1 MNHNS and CDR2 SASEGT. Between the trimmed V and J ends, which lost 4 bases and 6 bases, there was a span of 19 bases. The CDR3 DNA reads as TGTGCCAGCAGTGTAAGCTCCGTGGGGCAACGCGAGCAGTACTTC. Its translation is CASSVSSVGQREQYF.

This clone was detected a few times. The rearrangement links TRBV18 to TRBJ2-4; D is perhaps TRBD2 (7 bases). The germline V and J ends were trimmed by 5 bases and 5 bases, with 16 bases remaining between them. Per germline, CDR1 KGHSH and CDR2 LQKENI. The CDR3 loop spans 15 amino acids. CDR3 in amino acids: CASSFTGGRENIQYF. CDR3 bases: TGTGCCAGCTCATTCACCGGGGGGCGAGAAAACATTCAGTACTTC.

V usage is TRBV10-2 and J usage is TRBJ2-1; TRBD2 matches 8 bases. CDR1 and CDR2 from the germline V gene are WSHSY and SAAADI. The CDR3 totals 12 residues. V was clipped by 8 bases and J by 6 bases; unmatched bases: 3. Here the CDR3 DNA reads TGCGCCAGCCTCGGGGGGGTCAATGAGCAGTTCTTC. It is translated as CASLGGVNEQFF.

This chain uses TRBV6-6 with TRBJ2-5, with TRBD1 matching 10 bases. Germline V lookup: CDR1 MNHNY, CDR2 SVGAGI (reference sequence). This CDR3 spans 13 amino acids. The ends lost 5 bases at V and 5 bases at J; junction bases unmatched: 2. The CDR3 loop is CASSQTGGETQYF. CDR3 coding DNA: TGTGCCAGCAGTCAGACAGGGGGCGAGACCCAGTACTTC.

This clone was counted a few times. The V call is TRBV11-2, the J call TRBJ2-2, with D hard to call. V lost 5 bases and J lost 1, with 8 bases in between. CDR1 is SGHAT, CDR2 FQNNGV, per germline. This CDR3 is 14 amino acids long. Here the CDR3 reads CASSGYRNTGELFF. In nucleotides, the CDR3 is TGTGCCAGCAGCGGGTACAGGAACACCGGGGAGCTGTTTTTT. The whole variable domain, remainder taken from reference TRBV11-2 and TRBJ2-2, is EAGVAQSPRYKIIEKRQSVAFWCNPISGHATLYWYQQILGQGPKLLIQFQNNGVVDDSQLPKDRFSAERLKGVDSTLKIQPAKLEDSAVYLCASSGYRNTGELFFGEGSRLTVL.

The chain has TRBV7-3 and TRBJ1-1; a possible D gene is TRBD1 (5 bases). This CDR3 contains 14 residues. CDR1 SGHTA and CDR2 FQGTGA come from the germline V gene. V was shortened by 0 bases and J by 3 bases, with 8 bases between the two germline ends. The CDR3 DNA sequence: TGTGCCAGCAGCTTAACGGGGGGTGACACTGAAGCTTTCTTT. Translated, it gives CASSLTGGDTEAFF.

This chain joins TRBV30 and TRBJ2-3, with 11 bases aligning to TRBD2. Germline V CDR1 and CDR2: GTSNPN, SVGIG (reference sequence). Unmatched junction bases numbered 3, after V lost 5 bases and J lost 2 bases. The CDR3 covers 14 residues. The CDR3 sequence: CAWATSGITDTQYF. CDR3 in DNA: TGTGCCTGGGCGACTAGCGGGATCACAGATACGCAGTATTTT.

J is TRBJ1-1 and V is TRBV28; D unresolved. Trimming left V 8 bases short and J 3 bases short, with 10 bases between. From germline, CDR1 is MDHEN and CDR2 SYDVKM. This CDR3 has 12 residues. This CDR3 reads CASHSTYTEAFF. The CDR3 DNA reads TGTGCCAGCCATAGTACGTACACTGAAGCTTTCTTT.

The rearrangement uses TRBV29-1 and TRBJ2-1; 10 bases fit TRBD2. Germline V gene sequence: CDR1 SQVTM, CDR2 ANQGSEA. V dropped 6 bases and J dropped 5; count of bases not matched to a gene: 4. The CDR3 length is 13 residues. The CDR3 coding sequence is TGCAGCGTCGAAAGCGGGAGGGACAATGAGCAGTTCTTC. Translation: CSVESGRDNEQFF.

J is TRBJ1-2 and V is TRBV6-1; D unclear. V was trimmed by 8 bases and J by 8 bases, leaving 12 bases between them. Germline lookup yields CDR1 MNHNS and CDR2 SASEGT. This CDR3 contains 11 residues. CDR3 in amino acids: CASPDRVGYTF. CDR3 DNA: TGTGCCAGCCCCGATCGCGTCGGCTACACCTTC.

J is TRBJ1-1 and V is TRBV7-9; D perhaps matches TRBD1 (5 bases). Germline V gene data show CDR1 as SEHNR and CDR2 as FQNEAQ (reference sequence). The V end lost 2 bases, the J end lost 5 bases, and 15 bases lay between the germline ends. The CDR3 consists of 15 residues. The CDR3 reads CASSLSQGGWTEAFF. DNA for the CDR3: TGTGCCAGCAGCTTAAGTCAGGGAGGGTGGACTGAAGCTTTCTTT. The full variable domain, rest sourced from reference TRBV7-9 and TRBJ1-1, is DTGVSQNPRHKITKRGQNVTFRCDPISEHNRLYWYRQTLGQGPEFLTYFQNEAQLEKSRLLSDRFSAERPKGSFSTLEIQRTEQGDSAMYLCASSLSQGGWTEAFFGQGTRLTVV.